Below are 32 T cell receptor beta chains sequenced from a single sample in a study of tissue T cells after allogeneic stem cell transplantation. Profiling relied on immunoSEQ multiplex PCR, and the TCRdb table lists in-frame clones only, not all of them. The sample carries 48,000 or so clones, around 69% recorded once. The sequenced material came from sorted cells pooled from one or two spleens. The receptors here all came from a pool of C57BL/6 mice in good health.

As to this clone: Here the gene names and germline are mouse. The observed sequence ends 1 residue before the CDR3 terminus, with the missing tail filled in from the germline J gene. The J gene is TRBJ1-6, the V gene TRBV31; D is undetermined. TRBJ1-6 is filed as an ORF, its function uncertain. From germline, CDR1 is GKSSPN and CDR2 SITVG. This CDR3 is 12 amino acids long. Trimming cost V 1 base and J 7 bases, with 5 bases left between them. This CDR3 is CAWSPGNSPLYF. The part of the CDR3 DNA that was read is TGTGCCTGGAGTCCGGGAAATTCGCCCCTCTAC.

Comments on this clone: Gene labels here are mouse ones. The read stops 1 residue short of the end of the CDR3; the missing end is completed from the germline J gene. The V gene is TRBV3, the J gene TRBJ2-2; TRBD1 aligns across 7 bases. Per germline, CDR1 SNHLY and CDR2 FYNGKV (reference sequence). V was clipped by 5 bases and J by 4 bases; unmatched bases: 1. The CDR3 loop spans 13 amino acids. CDR3 DNA, as far as it was read: TGTGCCAGCAGCCAGGGGGTCACCGGGCAGCTCTAC. Translating gives CASSQGVTGQLY. The CDR3 reads in full as CASSQGVTGQLYF. Together with reference TRBV3 and TRBJ2-2, the CDR3 gives the full variable domain: GPKVLQIPSHQIIDMGQMVTLNCDPVSNHLYFYWYKQILGQQMEFLVNFYNGKVMEKSKLFKDQFSVERPDGSYFTLKIQPTALEDSAVYFCASSQGVTGQLYFGEGSKLTVL.

The count of this clone is one. Gene names follow the mouse nomenclature. The read terminates 1 residue ahead of where the CDR3 ends, so the germline J gene completes it. The J gene is TRBJ1-4, the V gene TRBV12-1; a possible D gene is TRBD1 (6 bases). The CDR3 is 16 residues long. V dropped 0 bases and J dropped 0 bases, with 10 bases sitting between them. Germline CDR1 and CDR2: SGHSN and HYEKVE. The CDR3 here is CASSLRDNISNERLFF. The sequenced part of the CDR3 DNA is TGTGCCAGCTCTCTCCGGGACAATATTTCCAACGAAAGATTATTT.

For this clone: Gene labels here are mouse ones. The CDR3 extends 1 residue past the end of the read, so its final part is completed from the germline J gene. This chain connects TRBV2 to TRBJ1-4; the match to TRBD1 covers 9 bases. Trimming removed 1 base from V and 7 bases from J; junction bases left unmatched: 4. This CDR3 has 15 residues. CDR1 is LGHNA, CDR2 YSYQKL, per germline. This CDR3 is CASSQAGQGRERLFF. The part of the CDR3 DNA that was read is TGTGCCAGCAGCCAAGCGGGACAGGGACGCGAAAGATTATTT.

Notes on this clone: The gene symbols are mouse symbols. Sequencing ends 1 residue short of the CDR3 end; the germline J gene provides the rest. The gene calls are TRBV19 and TRBJ1-1; D call uncertain. CDR1 is FNHDT and CDR2 is SITEND in the germline V gene (reference sequence). The CDR3 contains 11 residues. The germline V and J ends were trimmed by 6 bases and 1 base, with 4 bases remaining between them. The sequenced CDR3 bases are TGTGCCAGCAAGAGAAACACAGAAGTCTTC. Protein product: CASKRNTEVF. The full CDR3 is CASKRNTEVFF. The entire variable domain, with the rest obtained from reference TRBV19 and TRBJ1-1, is as follows: GGIITQTPKFLIGQEGQKLTLKCQQNFNHDTMYWYRQDSGKGLRLIYYSITENDLQKGDLSEGYDASREKKSSFSLTVTSAQKNEMAVFLCASKRNTEVFFGKGTRLTVV.

Note on this clone: Each gene name is a mouse one. The CDR3 extends 1 residue past the end of the read, so its final part is completed from the germline J gene. This chain connects TRBV19 to TRBJ2-4; D not certain. This CDR3 spans 11 amino acids. Germline V CDR1 and CDR2: FNHDT, SITEND (reference sequence). The ends were cut back, 0 bases at V and 5 bases at J, with 1 base in the middle. CDR3 amino acids: CASSIGNTLYF. The DNA read from the CDR3 is TGTGCCAGCAGTATAGGAAACACCTTGTAC. Drawing the rest from reference TRBV19 and TRBJ2-4, the complete variable domain is GGIITQTPKFLIGQEGQKLTLKCQQNFNHDTMYWYRQDSGKGLRLIYYSITENDLQKGDLSEGYDASREKKSSFSLTVTSAQKNEMAVFLCASSIGNTLYFGAGTRLSVL.

Concerning this clone: Gene labels here are mouse ones. The read stops 1 residue short of the end of the CDR3; the missing end is completed from the germline J gene. The chain joins TRBV5 to TRBJ2-7; 11 nucleotides line up with TRBD2. V was clipped by 6 bases and J by 4 bases; unmatched bases: 5. The CDR3 runs 14 residues. CDR1 is LGHNA and CDR2 is YNLKQL in the germline V gene (reference sequence). The part of the CDR3 DNA that was read is TGTGCCAGCAGTCTGACTGGGGGGGGGTATGAACAGTAC. The encoded protein is CASSLTGGGYEQY. The entire CDR3 reads CASSLTGGGYEQYF.

As concerns this clone: Germline and genes: mouse. The sequenced fragment ends 1 residue before the CDR3 boundary, so the rest is inferred from the germline J gene. The rearrangement joins TRBV13-1 to TRBJ1-2; D unclear. Germline loops: CDR1 NSHNY, CDR2 SYGAGN. Trimming stripped 3 bases from V and 1 base from J, with 4 bases between. The CDR3 contains 12 residues. The covered CDR3 bases are TGTGCCAGCAGTGCTGAAAACTCCGACTACACC. It yields the protein CASSAENSDYT. The CDR3 in its entirety is CASSAENSDYTF.

For this clone: Gene names and germline match the mouse. The read is 1 residue too short to cover the CDR3 end, so that end is filled in from the germline J gene. This sequence joins TRBV26 and TRBJ2-1; 13 bases are shared with TRBD2. This CDR3 region has 17 residues. V was pared by 2 bases and J by 2 bases, with 3 bases of the junction left unmatched. The germline V gene encodes CDR1 KGHPV and CDR2 FQNQEV (reference sequence). This CDR3 is CASSLGLGGRDYAEQFF. CDR3 DNA (partial): TGTGCCAGCAGTCTGGGACTGGGGGGGCGCGACTATGCTGAGCAGTTC.

This clone has only one observation. Mouse germline and gene names are used. The read ends 1 residue shy of where the CDR3 ends; the end is completed using the germline J gene. The chain links TRBV3 to TRBJ2-1, with D possibly TRBD1 on 6 matching bases. Trimming took 5 bases from V and 4 from J, leaving 12 bases between them. Germline V gives CDR1 SNHLY, CDR2 FYNGKV (reference sequence). The CDR3 runs 14 residues. The CDR3 reads CASSPRDKYAEQFF. The covered CDR3 bases are TGTGCCAGCAGCCCCCGGGACAAATATGCTGAGCAGTTC. Drawing the rest from reference TRBV3 and TRBJ2-1, the complete variable domain is GPKVLQIPSHQIIDMGQMVTLNCDPVSNHLYFYWYKQILGQQMEFLVNFYNGKVMEKSKLFKDQFSVERPDGSYFTLKIQPTALEDSAVYFCASSPRDKYAEQFFGPGTRLTVL.

This clone was detected once. Gene names and germline refer to mouse. The CDR3 is cut off 1 residue early in the read; its end comes from the germline J gene. The genes are TRBV5 and TRBJ2-5; D gene unclear. The CDR3 runs 14 residues. V was shortened by 1 base and J by 0 bases, with 5 bases between the two germline ends. Germline CDR1 is LGHNA and CDR2 is YNLKQL (reference sequence). CDR3 DNA (partial): TGTGCCAGCAGCCAAGTGGGTAACCAAGACACCCAGTAC. It yields the protein CASSQVGNQDTQY. The whole CDR3 is CASSQVGNQDTQYF.

Points on this clone: Gene names are the mouse ones. The CDR3 end is not reached by the read, which stops 1 residue before it; the germline J gene fills it in. The chain recombines TRBV26 with TRBJ2-1; possibly TRBD1 for D (6 bases). The CDR3 consists of 15 residues. From germline, CDR1 is KGHPV and CDR2 FQNQEV (reference sequence). The V end lost 2 bases, the J end lost 1 base, and 9 bases lay between the germline ends. CDR3 residues: CASSLGQGNYAEQFF. CDR3 bases read: TGTGCCAGCAGTCTGGGGCAGGGGAACTATGCTGAGCAGTTC.

The table lists this clone with a few counts. The genes are named according to mouse. Coverage ceases 1 residue before the CDR3 finishes, and the germline J gene fills in the end. The J gene is TRBJ2-1, the V gene TRBV12-1; D gene unclear. Trimming stripped 2 bases from V and 7 bases from J, with 8 bases between. The CDR3 covers 12 residues. From germline, CDR1 is SGHSN and CDR2 HYEKVE. The part of the CDR3 DNA that was read is TGTGCCAGCTCTCCCGGGTGGGCTGAGCAGTTC. Protein: CASSPGWAEQF. In full, the CDR3 reads CASSPGWAEQFF.

A note on this clone: The listed genes are named as in mouse. The read halts 1 residue ahead of the CDR3 end, with the missing end drawn from the germline J gene. This sequence joins TRBV4 and TRBJ1-3; perhaps TRBD1 as D (5 bases). This CDR3 has 14 residues. V shed 5 bases and J shed 0 bases, with 8 bases lying between them. Looked up from germline, CDR1 is LGHDT and CDR2 is YNNKQL (reference sequence). CDR3 DNA, as far as it was read: TGTGCCAGCAGCCTCAGGGATTCTGGAAATACGCTCTAT. Translating gives CASSLRDSGNTLY. The entire CDR3 protein reads CASSLRDSGNTLYF.

In regard to this clone: Gene names and germline refer to mouse. The CDR3 end falls 1 residue outside the read, so it is completed with the germline J gene. V usage is TRBV3 and J usage is TRBJ2-7; 9 bases fit TRBD2. With 5 bases clipped from V and 4 bases from J, the junction kept 3 bases outside the gene matches. CDR1 and CDR2 from the germline V gene are SNHLY and FYNGKV (reference sequence). CDR3 length equals 13 residues. The CDR3 reads CASSPGLGYEQYF. The part of the CDR3 DNA that was read is TGTGCCAGCAGCCCGGGACTGGGTTATGAACAGTAC.

Notes on this clone: Gene names refer to mouse genes. The CDR3 goes on 1 residue after the read ends, and that part is filled in from the germline J gene. V gene TRBV31 combines with J gene TRBJ2-2; 8 bases map to TRBD1. The ends lost 0 bases at V and 1 base at J; junction bases unmatched: 1. The V gene's germline CDR1 is GKSSPN and CDR2 SITVG. This CDR3 is 15 amino acids long. CDR3 sequence reads: CAWSLDRENTGQLYF. The DNA read from the CDR3 is TGTGCCTGGAGTCTGGACAGGGAAAACACCGGGCAGCTCTAC.

About this clone: Gene names refer to mouse genes. Read data end 1 residue before the CDR3 end; the end is taken from the germline J gene. This chain joins TRBV13-1 and TRBJ2-3; D ambiguous. Germline V CDR1 and CDR2: NSHNY, SYGAGN. This CDR3 has 13 amino acids. The V end lost 1 base, the J end lost 0 bases, and 3 bases lay between the germline ends. This chain's CDR3 is CASSDPSAETLYF. Partial CDR3 DNA: TGTGCCAGCAGTGATCCTAGTGCAGAAACGCTGTAT.

Details on this clone: Germline and genes: mouse. The read terminates 1 residue ahead of where the CDR3 ends, so the germline J gene completes it. V and J are TRBV20 and TRBJ1-1; TRBD1 agrees at 7 bases. The V and J ends lost 0 bases and 0 bases, in that order; junction bases with no gene match: 4. CDR1 is GFQATS, CDR2 STVNSAI, per germline. The CDR3 spans 15 residues. CDR3 DNA (partial): TGTGGTGCTAGGGAAGGCAGGGGGACAAACACAGAAGTCTTC. Its protein is CGAREGRGTNTEVF. The CDR3 in full is CGAREGRGTNTEVFF.

About this clone itself: Mouse germline and gene names are used. The read stops 1 residue short of the end of the CDR3; the missing end is completed from the germline J gene. The chain uses TRBV26 and TRBJ2-5, with TRBD1 as a possible D gene (6 bases). Germline V gives CDR1 KGHPV, CDR2 FQNQEV (reference sequence). Trimming took off 2 bases at V and 4 bases at J, with 10 bases between the two ends. The CDR3 runs 14 residues. The covered CDR3 bases are TGTGCCAGCAGTCTGGCGTCAGGGGAAGACACCCAGTAC. This gives the protein CASSLASGEDTQY. The full CDR3 sequence reads CASSLASGEDTQYF.

A remark on this clone: Mouse gene names and germline throughout. The missing CDR3 end, 1 residue past where the read stops, is filled in from the germline J gene. The chain uses TRBV13-2 and TRBJ1-2, with 12 bases lining up with TRBD1. The V gene's germline CDR1 is NNHNN and CDR2 SYGAGS (reference sequence). Losses at the gene ends were 5 bases for V and 4 bases for J; bases not matched to a gene: 6. CDR3 length: 15 amino acids. CDR3 sequence: CASGAGTGGGSDYTF. The DNA read from the CDR3 is TGTGCCAGCGGAGCCGGGACAGGGGGCGGCTCCGACTACACC.

Concerning this clone: Germline and genes: mouse. The read stops 1 residue short of the end of the CDR3; the missing end is completed from the germline J gene. V usage is TRBV3 and J usage is TRBJ2-5; 9 bases agree with TRBD2. The germline CDR1 and CDR2 sequences are SNHLY and FYNGKV (reference sequence). V trimming: 5 bases; J trimming: 3 bases; junction bases outside the gene matches: 6. The CDR3 spans 15 residues. Partial CDR3 DNA: TGTGCCAGCAGCCCTGGCTGGGGGGGGCAAGACACCCAGTAC. It encodes CASSPGWGGQDTQY. The CDR3, in full, reads CASSPGWGGQDTQYF.

A note on this clone: These gene names are mouse names. The read ends 1 residue before the CDR3 terminus; that terminus is restored from the germline J gene. V usage is TRBV13-3 and J usage is TRBJ1-1; unclear D gene. This CDR3 is 10 amino acids long. Trimming pared 1 base from V and 6 bases from J, leaving 1 base between. CDR1 NNHDY and CDR2 SYVADS come from the germline V gene. CDR3 bases read: TGTGCCAGCAGTGATCCAGAAGTCTTC. Amino acid sequence: CASSDPEVF. The full-length CDR3 reads as CASSDPEVFF.

This clone was seen a few times. Mouse gene names apply. Read data end 1 residue before the CDR3 end; the end is taken from the germline J gene. This sequence joins TRBV31 and TRBJ1-4, with D possibly being TRBD1 (6 bases). Germline CDR1 GKSSPN, CDR2 SITVG. This CDR3 is 14 amino acids long. Between the trimmed V and J ends, which lost 0 bases and 3 bases, there was a span of 8 bases. This chain's CDR3 is CAWSLDRTNERLFF. Incomplete CDR3 DNA: TGTGCCTGGAGTCTCGACAGGACCAACGAAAGATTATTT.

To note about this clone: Mouse names are used for the genes. Sequencing ends 1 residue short of the CDR3 end; the germline J gene provides the rest. Other DNA sequences in the same sample also yield this CDR3. V gene TRBV13-3 combines with J gene TRBJ1-1; D unresolved. The germline CDR1 and CDR2 sequences are NNHDY and SYVADS. V lost 5 bases, J lost 0 bases, and 8 bases lay in between. This CDR3 is 13 amino acids long. The CDR3 reads CASSDTANTEVFF. The DNA read from the CDR3 is TGTGCCAGCAGCGACACTGCAAACACAGAAGTCTTC.

Concerning this clone: Mouse germline and gene names are used. Read sequence stops 1 residue before the CDR3 end, and the germline J gene provides the missing end. The chain links TRBV19 to TRBJ2-5; TRBD2 agrees at 7 bases. V shed 4 bases and J 2 bases; nucleotides not matched to a gene: 4. The CDR3 is 14 residues long. Germline-derived CDR1 and CDR2 are FNHDT and SITEND (reference sequence). Incomplete CDR3 DNA: TGTGCCAGCAGTCTTACTGGGGCCCAAGACACCCAGTAC. Its protein product is CASSLTGAQDTQY. The entire CDR3 reads CASSLTGAQDTQYF.

This clone has only a few counts. Mouse names are used for the genes. The CDR3 extends 1 residue past the end of the read, so its final part is completed from the germline J gene. This chain connects TRBV13-2 to TRBJ2-2; D may be TRBD1 (5 bases). Germline V gives CDR1 NNHNN, CDR2 SYGAGS (reference sequence). The V gene lost 0 bases and the J gene lost 1 base, with 10 bases spanning the gap. The CDR3 contains 16 residues. CDR3 protein: CASGDESGRNTGQLYF. The part of the CDR3 DNA that was read is TGTGCCAGCGGTGATGAGTCAGGGAGAAACACCGGGCAGCTCTAC.

Of note for this clone: Germline and genes here are mouse. The CDR3 is cut off 1 residue early in the read; its end comes from the germline J gene. This chain links TRBV29 with TRBJ1-3; possible D gene TRBD1, 5 bases. Germline V lookup: CDR1 MSHET, CDR2 SYDVDS. The CDR3 has 13 residues. Trimming removed 4 bases from V and 2 bases from J, with 6 bases in between. CDR3 DNA, as far as it was read: TGTGCTAGCAGTTCGGGGGCTGGAAATACGCTCTAT. Encoded protein: CASSSGAGNTLY. The full CDR3 protein reads CASSSGAGNTLYF. The whole variable domain, filled in from reference TRBV29 and TRBJ1-3, reads DMKVTQMPRYLIKRMGENVLLECGQDMSHETMYWYRQDPGLGLQLIYISYDVDSNSEGDIPKGYRVSRKKREHFSLILDSAKTNQTSVYFCASSSGAGNTLYFGEGSRLIVV.

A note on this clone: All gene names here are mouse names. This chain's CDR3 is CTCSAETSRTGQLYF. CDR3 DNA, as far as it was read: TGCACCTGCAGTGCAGAGACTTCGCGGACCGGGCAGCTCTAC. The chain is built from TRBV1 and TRBJ2-2, with D uncertain. From the germline J gene comes the end of the CDR3, since the read stops 1 residue before it. The germline V gene has CDR1 NSQYPW and CDR2 LRSPGD (reference sequence). Trimming took 0 bases from V and 5 from J, leaving 10 bases between them. The CDR3 length is 15 residues.

This clone was counted only a few times. The genes and germline here are from mouse. Sequencing ends 1 residue short of the CDR3 end; the germline J gene provides the rest. V and J are TRBV13-3 and TRBJ1-5; 8 bases match TRBD1. V trimming: 5 bases; J trimming: 5 bases; junction bases outside the gene matches: 0. This CDR3 is 12 amino acids long. The germline gives CDR1 NNHDY, CDR2 SYVADS. The CDR3 reads CASRDRDQAPLF. CDR3 bases read: TGTGCCAGCAGGGACAGGGACCAGGCTCCGCTT. Combining the CDR3 with reference TRBV13-3 and TRBJ1-5 gives the whole variable domain EAAVTQSPRSKVAVTGGKVTLSCHQTNNHDYMYWYRQDTGHGLRLIHYSYVADSTEKGDIPDGYKASRPSQENFSLILELASLSQTAVYFCASRDRDQAPLFGEGTRLSVL.

This clone was counted a single time. Mouse names are used for the genes. The observed sequence ends 1 residue before the CDR3 terminus, with the missing tail filled in from the germline J gene. The V and J genes are TRBV31 and TRBJ1-3; D may be TRBD1 (6 bases). Germline CDR1 reads GKSSPN; CDR2 reads SITVG. This CDR3 has 16 amino acids. Trimming stripped 0 bases from V and 0 bases from J, with 12 bases between. The CDR3 region is CAWSLGGADSGNTLYF. The CDR3 DNA, read in part, is TGTGCCTGGAGTCTAGGGGGGGCGGATTCTGGAAATACGCTCTAT.

This clone was counted a few times. The genes are named according to mouse. The CDR3 extends 1 residue past the end of the read, so its final part is completed from the germline J gene. V usage is TRBV13-3 and J usage is TRBJ1-5; D remains unclear. This CDR3 comprises 14 residues. Trimming stripped 0 bases from V and 0 bases from J, with 4 bases between. Germline V lookup: CDR1 NNHDY, CDR2 SYVADS. The sequenced part of the CDR3 DNA is TGTGCCAGCAGTGATGCGTCTAACAACCAGGCTCCGCTT. This sequence encodes CASSDASNNQAPL. The whole CDR3 protein reads CASSDASNNQAPLF.

To note about this clone: Mouse gene names and germline throughout. Sequencing ends 1 residue short of the CDR3 end; the germline J gene provides the rest. The chain couples TRBV15 to TRBJ2-3; D call uncertain. The CDR3 consists of 12 residues. V was trimmed by 1 base and J by 6 bases, leaving 5 bases between them. Germline V lookup: CDR1 SGHND, CDR2 FRSKSL. This CDR3 is CASSLVGETLYF. The sequenced part of the CDR3 DNA is TGTGCCAGCAGTTTAGTTGGTGAAACGCTGTAT.